The 21 T cell receptor beta chains reported below all come from one sample, sequenced in a study of cytomegalovirus exposure and HLA in healthy donors. Sequenced by immunoSEQ multiplex PCR; TCRdb stores in-frame clones only, minus some. The repertoire consists of about 220,000 clones, with roughly 83% occurring once and the leading ten covering about an eighth. The specimen was PBMCs. These receptor sequences come from a woman aged 25-40 years in good health and CMV-seropositive.

This chain connects TRBV7-8 to TRBJ2-6; the D is unclear. Germline values: CDR1 SGHVS, CDR2 FQNEAQ. The CDR3 totals 15 residues. Trimming left V 1 base short and J 0 bases short, with 4 bases between. The CDR3 DNA sequence: TGTGCCAGCAGCTTAGGAAGCTCTGGGGCCAACGTCCTGACTTTC. Protein product: CASSLGSSGANVLTF.

V usage is TRBV7-9 and J usage is TRBJ2-7, with a weak D call TRBD2 (6 bases). The CDR3 runs 14 residues. Trimming pared 1 base from V and 7 bases from J, leaving 14 bases between. Germline V CDR1 and CDR2: SEHNR, FQNEAQ (reference sequence). The CDR3 sequence is CASSLEGGRGEQYF. The DNA of the CDR3 is TGTGCCAGCAGCTTAGAGGGCGGACGGGGGGAGCAGTACTTC.

This CDR3 is CASSPGHPVNTEAFF. The CDR3 region has the DNA TGTGCCAGCAGCCCGGGACACCCGGTGAACACTGAAGCTTTCTTT. The chain uses TRBV7-6 and TRBJ1-1; weak D call: TRBD1 (6 bases). The V and J ends lost 5 bases and 0 bases respectively, with 13 bases between them. Germline assignment: CDR1 SGHVS and CDR2 FNYEAQ. The CDR3 spans 15 residues. The whole variable domain, filled in from reference TRBV7-6 and TRBJ1-1, reads GAGVSQSPRYKVTKRGQDVALRCDPISGHVSLYWYRQALGQGPEFLTYFNYEAQQDKSGLPNDRFSAERPEGSISTLTIQRTEQRDSAMYRCASSPGHPVNTEAFFGQGTRLTVV.

This clone came up a few times. The rearrangement links TRBV6-1 to TRBJ1-5; a possible D gene is TRBD1 (5 bases). Germline V gives CDR1 MNHNS, CDR2 SASEGT. CDR3 length: 15 residues. Between the trimmed V and J ends, which lost 2 bases and 2 bases, there was a span of 10 bases. The CDR3 region has the DNA TGTGCCAGCAGTGAATATCAGGGAGGCAATCAGCCCCAGCATTTT. It encodes CASSEYQGGNQPQHF.

The chain is built from TRBV4-1 and TRBJ1-4; D gene uncertain. CDR1 and CDR2 (germline): MGHRA, YSYEKL. V was pared by 1 base and J by 0 bases, with 9 bases between. CDR3 length equals 16 residues. DNA for the CDR3: TGCGCCAGCAGCCAAGTGCCCGGGGCAACTAATGAAAAACTGTTTTTT. It yields the protein CASSQVPGATNEKLFF.

The V and J genes are TRBV6-5 and TRBJ2-3; 9 bases are a match to TRBD1. V gave up 8 bases and J gave up 6 bases; unmatched junction bases: 15. Per the germline V gene, CDR1 is MNHEY and CDR2 is SVGAGI. There are 16 residues in the CDR3. CDR3 loop: CASGLFRDREADTQYF. The CDR3 bases are TGTGCCAGCGGTTTATTCCGGGACAGGGAGGCTGATACGCAGTATTTT.

The J gene is TRBJ2-3, the V gene TRBV7-9; 7 nucleotides line up with TRBD2. The germline V gene encodes CDR1 SEHNR and CDR2 FQNEAQ (reference sequence). The CDR3 runs 14 residues. CDR3 residues: CATSGAGLPDTQYF. CDR3 nucleotide sequence: TGTGCGACCAGCGGGGCAGGGTTACCAGATACGCAGTATTTT.

On this clone: Other DNA sequences in this sample translate to the same CDR3. The chain carries TRBV30 and TRBJ2-7; D ambiguous. The CDR3 length is 10 residues. Germline V gives CDR1 GTSNPN, CDR2 SVGIG (reference sequence). The ends were cut back, 3 bases at V and 3 bases at J, with 3 bases in the middle. In DNA, the CDR3 is TGTGCCTGGAGCGACTACGAGCAGTACTTC. Its protein is CAWSDYEQYF.

The sample holds one count of this clone. J is TRBJ2-1 and V is TRBV29-1; D uncertain. Trimming shortened V by 6 bases and J by 1 base, and 10 bases separated the two germline ends. The CDR3 is 13 residues long. Germline V gene sequence: CDR1 SQVTM, CDR2 ANQGSEA. DNA for the CDR3: TGCAGCGTAACGGTGTATTCCTACAATGAGCAGTTCTTC. Translating it yields CSVTVYSYNEQFF.

The rearrangement uses TRBV5-1 and TRBJ2-7, with a possible D match to TRBD1 (6 bases). V was cut by 0 bases and J by 7 bases, with 11 bases left in between. This CDR3 has 13 residues. Germline V CDR1 and CDR2: SGHRS, YFSETQ. CDR3 nucleotides: TGCGCCAGCAGCTTGGCAGGGGCGAAAGAGCAGTACTTC. Translated, it gives CASSLAGAKEQYF. Together with reference TRBV5-1 and TRBJ2-7, the CDR3 gives the full variable domain: KAGVTQTPRYLIKTRGQQVTLSCSPISGHRSVSWYQQTPGQGLQFLFEYFSETQRNKGNFPGRFSGRQFSNSRSEMNVSTLELGDSALYLCASSLAGAKEQYFGPGTRLTVT.

Points on this clone: The junction and the germline gene differ at one end; a read error may be behind it. The chain is built from TRBV20-1 and TRBJ1-2; no clear D. This CDR3 region has 11 residues. The germline CDR1 and CDR2 sequences are DFQATT and SNEGSKA (reference sequence). The CDR3 protein is CSATIIGRDAF. The CDR3 nucleotides are TGCAGTGCTACCATAATTGGACGCGACGCCTTC.

This clone was picked up a small number of times. The V and J genes are TRBV4-1 and TRBJ2-1; TRBD2 matches at 8 bases. V shed 3 bases, J shed 4 bases, and the junction held 2 bases outside the gene matches. The CDR3 contains 14 residues. Germline V gene data show CDR1 as MGHRA and CDR2 as YSYEKL. The chain's CDR3 is CASSQREAYNEQFF. In nucleotides, the CDR3 is TGCGCCAGCAGCCAGCGGGAGGCGTACAATGAGCAGTTCTTC.

As concerns this clone: Relative to the germline gene, one junction end is altered; a read error may explain this. The rearrangement uses TRBV5-8 and TRBJ2-1; 7 nucleotides line up with TRBD2. The CDR3 is 12 residues long. Germline V gene data show CDR1 as SGHTS and CDR2 as YDEGEE. CDR3: CASSLGGRALLF. CDR3 bases: TGTGCCAGCAGCTTAGGAGGGAGGGCCTTACTCTTC.

In its sample, this clone was seen a few times. The CDR3 coding sequence is TGTGCCAGCTCACCCGGGACGGGTTACCAAGAGACCCAGTACTTC. Protein: CASSPGTGYQETQYF. The V and J genes are TRBV18 and TRBJ2-5; either TRBD1 or TRBD2 may supply D (5 bases each). Deletions cut 3 bases from V and 0 bases from J, with 11 bases between. The germline V gene has CDR1 KGHSH and CDR2 LQKENI. The CDR3 length is 15 residues.

This sequence joins TRBV30 and TRBJ2-2; 9 bases are a match to TRBD2. Losses at the gene ends were 4 bases for V and 6 bases for J; bases not matched to a gene: 12. Per germline, CDR1 GTSNPN and CDR2 SVGIG (reference sequence). The CDR3 runs to 16 residues. In DNA form, the CDR3 reads TGTGCCTGGACCCCCTTGACTAGCGGCGGTCCCGGGGAGCTGTTTTTT. Its translation is CAWTPLTSGGPGELFF.

This chain connects TRBV11-3 to TRBJ2-7, with 9 bases lining up with TRBD2. CDR1 is SGHNT, CDR2 YENEEA, per germline. The CDR3 length is 15 residues. The ends lost 5 bases at V and 4 bases at J; junction bases unmatched: 9. The CDR3 sequence: CASSPAGGREYEQYF. The DNA for the CDR3 is TGTGCCAGCAGCCCAGCGGGAGGACGAGAATACGAGCAGTACTTC.

This clone was observed once. The V and J genes are TRBV29-1 and TRBJ1-2, with 9 positions matching TRBD1. The CDR3 has 13 residues. CDR1 SQVTM and CDR2 ANQGSEA come from the germline V gene. V dropped 5 bases and J dropped 3; count of bases not matched to a gene: 4. CDR3 nucleotides: TGCAGCGTTTGGGACAGGGCCTACTATGGCTACACCTTC. This sequence encodes CSVWDRAYYGYTF.

The chain combines TRBV27 with TRBJ1-1, with D maybe TRBD1 (6 bases). Germline values: CDR1 MNHEY, CDR2 SMNVEV (reference sequence). The CDR3 is made up of 16 amino acids. Trimming took off 0 bases at V and 0 bases at J, with 11 bases between the two ends. DNA of the CDR3: TGTGCCAGCAGTTTATCAACAGGGTTTATGAACACTGAAGCTTTCTTT. Amino acid sequence: CASSLSTGFMNTEAFF.

The rearrangement links TRBV27 to TRBJ1-2; 8 bases map to TRBD1. The CDR3 covers 15 residues. Losses at the gene ends were 0 bases for V and 2 bases for J; bases not matched to a gene: 2. The germline gives CDR1 MNHEY, CDR2 SMNVEV (reference sequence). CDR3 amino acids: CASSLSPGGNYGYTF. The CDR3 bases are TGTGCCAGCAGTTTATCTCCAGGGGGCAACTATGGCTACACCTTC.

CDR3 bases: TGTGCCTGGAGTCCGTCGGGCTTAAAAGGGCAGTTCTTC. Residues: CAWSPSGLKGQFF. This rearrangement joins TRBV30 to TRBJ2-1; no firm D call. Germline loops: CDR1 GTSNPN, CDR2 SVGIG (reference sequence). CDR3 length: 13 amino acids. Trimming pared 2 bases from V and 12 bases from J, leaving 17 bases between. The full variable domain, with the rest looked up from reference TRBV30 and TRBJ2-1, is SQTIHQWPATLVQPVGSPLSLECTVEGTSNPNLYWYRQAAGRGLQLLFYSVGIGQISSEVPQNLSASRPQDRQFILSSKKLLLSDSGFYLCAWSPSGLKGQFFGPGTRLTVL.

This rearrangement joins TRBV9 to TRBJ2-1, with 13 bases that match TRBD2. V lost 3 bases, J lost 7 bases, and 7 bases stayed unmatched. Per the germline V gene, CDR1 is SGDLS and CDR2 is YYNGEE. The CDR3 length is 16 residues. CDR3 in amino acids: CASSALAGGGGNEQFF. The CDR3 nucleotides are TGTGCCAGCAGCGCACTAGCGGGAGGGGGGGGGAATGAGCAGTTCTTC.